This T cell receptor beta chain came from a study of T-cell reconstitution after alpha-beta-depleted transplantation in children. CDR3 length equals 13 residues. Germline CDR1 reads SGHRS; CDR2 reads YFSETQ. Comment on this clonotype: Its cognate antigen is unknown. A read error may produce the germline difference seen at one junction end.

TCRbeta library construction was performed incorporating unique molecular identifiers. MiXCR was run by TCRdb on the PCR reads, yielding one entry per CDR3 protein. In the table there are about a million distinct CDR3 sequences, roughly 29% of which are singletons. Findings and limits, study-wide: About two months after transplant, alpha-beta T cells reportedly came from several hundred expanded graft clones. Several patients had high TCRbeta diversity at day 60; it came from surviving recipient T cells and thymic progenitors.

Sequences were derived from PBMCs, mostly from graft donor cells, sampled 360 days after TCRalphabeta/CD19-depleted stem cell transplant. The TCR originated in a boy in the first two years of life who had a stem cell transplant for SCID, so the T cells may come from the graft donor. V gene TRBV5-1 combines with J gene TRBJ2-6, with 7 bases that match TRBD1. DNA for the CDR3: TGCGCCAGCAGCTTGACAGGGGTCAACGTCCTGACTTTC. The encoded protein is CASSLTGVNVLTF.